The clone carrying this TCR beta chain was observed at least ten times. Its specificity is not known. Germline loops: CDR1 SEHNR, CDR2 FQNEAQ (reference sequence). This CDR3 has 14 residues. Trimming took off 5 bases at V and 1 base at J, with 12 bases between the two ends. The investigators amplified TCR beta CDR3 regions from RNA transcripts. The HTBI primer set drove a first-round RT-PCR of the TCR CDR3. In TCRdb, the multiplex PCR reads were re-called with MiXCR into one record per CDR3 protein. In the table there are roughly 500,000 distinct CDR3 sequences, 35% to 50% of which are singletons. The sample belongs to a study of T cells in Graves' hyperthyroidism and ophthalmopathy. Notes on the study in general: Among thyroid clonotypes expanded above 0.001, most also appeared in blood.

Sequenced sample: peripheral blood or thyroid tissue (not recorded which). The TCR was taken from an adult woman with Graves' disease, either hyperthyroidism or ophthalmopathy (not recorded which). V is TRBV7-9 and J is TRBJ2-7; the D is unclear. The chain's CDR3 is CASSPDPASYEQYF. The CDR3, as DNA: TGTGCCAGCAGCCCCGACCCTGCGTCCTACGAGCAGTACTTC. The complete variable domain, with remaining parts taken from reference TRBV7-9 and TRBJ2-7, reads DTGVSQNPRHKITKRGQNVTFRCDPISEHNRLYWYRQTLGQGPEFLTYFQNEAQLEKSRLLSDRFSAERPKGSFSTLEIQRTEQGDSAMYLCASSPDPASYEQYFGPGTRLTVT.